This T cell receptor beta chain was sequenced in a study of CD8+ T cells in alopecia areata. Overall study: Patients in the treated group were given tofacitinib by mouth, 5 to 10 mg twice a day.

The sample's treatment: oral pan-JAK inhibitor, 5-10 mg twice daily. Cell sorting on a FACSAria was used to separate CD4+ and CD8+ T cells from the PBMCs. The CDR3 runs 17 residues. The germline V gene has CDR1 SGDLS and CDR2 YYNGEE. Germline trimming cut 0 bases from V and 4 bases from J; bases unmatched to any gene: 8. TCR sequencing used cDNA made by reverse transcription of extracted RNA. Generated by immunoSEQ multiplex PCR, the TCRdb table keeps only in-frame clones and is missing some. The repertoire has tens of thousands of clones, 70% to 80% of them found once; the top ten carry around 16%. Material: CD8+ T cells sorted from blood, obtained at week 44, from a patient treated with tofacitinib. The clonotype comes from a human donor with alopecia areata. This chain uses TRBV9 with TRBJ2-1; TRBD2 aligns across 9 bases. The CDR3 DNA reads TGTGCCAGCAGCGTAGATCCTAGCGGGGATCAATACAATGAGCAGTTCTTC. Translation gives CASSVDPSGDQYNEQFF.